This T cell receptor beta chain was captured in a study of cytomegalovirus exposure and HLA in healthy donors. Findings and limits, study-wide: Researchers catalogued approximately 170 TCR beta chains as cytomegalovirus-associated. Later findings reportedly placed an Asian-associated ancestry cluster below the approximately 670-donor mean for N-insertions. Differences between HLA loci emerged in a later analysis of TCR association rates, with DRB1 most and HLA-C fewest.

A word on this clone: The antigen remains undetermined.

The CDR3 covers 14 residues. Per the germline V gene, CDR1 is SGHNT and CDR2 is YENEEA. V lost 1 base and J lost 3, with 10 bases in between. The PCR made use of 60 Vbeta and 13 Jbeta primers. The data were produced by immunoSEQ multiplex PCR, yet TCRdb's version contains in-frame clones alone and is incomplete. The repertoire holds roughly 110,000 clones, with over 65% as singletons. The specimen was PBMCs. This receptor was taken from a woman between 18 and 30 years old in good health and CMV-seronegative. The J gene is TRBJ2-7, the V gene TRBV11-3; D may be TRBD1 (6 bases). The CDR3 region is CASSLGTANYEQYF. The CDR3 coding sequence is TGTGCCAGCAGCTTAGGGACAGCAAACTACGAGCAGTACTTC.